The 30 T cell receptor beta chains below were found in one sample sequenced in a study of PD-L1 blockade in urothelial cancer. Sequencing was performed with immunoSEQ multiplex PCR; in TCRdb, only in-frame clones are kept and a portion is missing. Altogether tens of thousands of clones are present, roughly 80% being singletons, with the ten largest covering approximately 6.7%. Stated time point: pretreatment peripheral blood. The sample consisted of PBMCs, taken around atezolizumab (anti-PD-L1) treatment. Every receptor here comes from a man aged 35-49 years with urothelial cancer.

CDR3 loop: CASSLDSATNEKLFF. DNA of the CDR3: TGTGCCAGCAGCCTCGACAGTGCAACTAATGAAAAACTGTTTTTT. The gene calls are TRBV7-2 and TRBJ1-4; D may be TRBD1 (5 bases). This CDR3 has 15 residues. Germline CDR1 is SGHTA and CDR2 is FQGNSA. V lost 5 bases, J lost 0 bases, and 10 bases lay in between.

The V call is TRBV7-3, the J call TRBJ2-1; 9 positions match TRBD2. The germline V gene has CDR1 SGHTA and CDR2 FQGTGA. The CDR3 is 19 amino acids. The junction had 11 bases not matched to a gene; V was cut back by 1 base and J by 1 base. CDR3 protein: CASSLKGLAGLLSYNEQFF. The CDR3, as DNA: TGTGCCAGCAGCTTAAAGGGCCTAGCGGGACTTCTGTCCTACAATGAGCAGTTCTTC.

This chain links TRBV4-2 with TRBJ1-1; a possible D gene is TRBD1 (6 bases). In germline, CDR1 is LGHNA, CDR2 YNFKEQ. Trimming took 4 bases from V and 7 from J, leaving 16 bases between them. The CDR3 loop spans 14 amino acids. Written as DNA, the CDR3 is TGTGCCAGCAGCCCATCGACAGGAGGAGATGAAGCTTTCTTT. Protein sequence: CASSPSTGGDEAFF.

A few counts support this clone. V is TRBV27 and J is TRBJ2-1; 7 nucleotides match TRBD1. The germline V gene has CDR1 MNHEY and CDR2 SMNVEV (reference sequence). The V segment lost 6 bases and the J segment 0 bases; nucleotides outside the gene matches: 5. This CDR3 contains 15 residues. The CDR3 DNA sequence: TGTGCCAGCAGGCATGACAGGGACTCCTACAATGAGCAGTTCTTC. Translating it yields CASRHDRDSYNEQFF.

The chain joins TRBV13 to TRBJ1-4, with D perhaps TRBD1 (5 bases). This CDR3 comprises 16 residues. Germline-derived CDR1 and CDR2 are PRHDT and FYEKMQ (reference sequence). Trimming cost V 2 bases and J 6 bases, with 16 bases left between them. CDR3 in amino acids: CASSLRTGRGDEKLFF. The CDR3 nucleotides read TGTGCCAGCAGCTTAAGAACCGGGCGGGGGGATGAAAAACTGTTTTTT.

DNA for the CDR3: TGTGCCAGCGCCGGGACTGATGGGAATACGCAGTATTTT. The encoded protein is CASAGTDGNTQYF. V is TRBV11-3 and J is TRBJ2-3; the D gene is possibly TRBD2 (6 bases). The ends were cut back, 8 bases at V and 7 bases at J, with 16 bases in the middle. The CDR3 totals 13 residues. Germline V gene data show CDR1 as SGHNT and CDR2 as YENEEA.

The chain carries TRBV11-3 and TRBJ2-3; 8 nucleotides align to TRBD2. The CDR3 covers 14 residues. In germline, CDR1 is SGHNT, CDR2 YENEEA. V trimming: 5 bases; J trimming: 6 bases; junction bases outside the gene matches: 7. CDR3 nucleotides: TGTGCCAGCAGCCATAGCGGGAAGGGTGATACGCAGTATTTT. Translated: CASSHSGKGDTQYF.

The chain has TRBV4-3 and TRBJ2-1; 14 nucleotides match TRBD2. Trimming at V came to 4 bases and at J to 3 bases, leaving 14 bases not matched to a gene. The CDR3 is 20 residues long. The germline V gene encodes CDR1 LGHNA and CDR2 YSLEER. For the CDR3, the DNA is TGCGCCAGCAGCCTGTGGACGGTGGGGACTAGCGGGGGTTTCTACAATGAGCAGTTCTTC. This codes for CASSLWTVGTSGGFYNEQFF.

The CDR3 is CASRQLAGVRDEQFF. CDR3 bases: TGTGCCAGCAGACAACTAGCGGGAGTTCGGGATGAGCAGTTCTTC. This chain joins TRBV27 and TRBJ2-1; 11 bases align to TRBD2. From germline, CDR1 is MNHEY and CDR2 SMNVEV (reference sequence). V trimming: 6 bases; J trimming: 8 bases; junction bases outside the gene matches: 9. The CDR3 covers 15 residues.

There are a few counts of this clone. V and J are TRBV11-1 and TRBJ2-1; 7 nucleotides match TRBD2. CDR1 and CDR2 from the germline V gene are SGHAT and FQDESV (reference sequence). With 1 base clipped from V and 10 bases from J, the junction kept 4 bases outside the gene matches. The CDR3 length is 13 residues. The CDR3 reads CASSLVRAGEQFF. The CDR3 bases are TGTGCCAGCAGCTTAGTTCGAGCGGGAGAGCAGTTCTTC.

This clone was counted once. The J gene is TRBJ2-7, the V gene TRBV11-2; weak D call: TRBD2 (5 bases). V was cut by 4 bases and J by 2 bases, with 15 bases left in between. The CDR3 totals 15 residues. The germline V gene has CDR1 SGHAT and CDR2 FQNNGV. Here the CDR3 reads CASSWSVPGTYEQYF. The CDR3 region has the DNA TGTGCCAGCAGCTGGTCCGTACCGGGAACCTACGAGCAGTACTTC.

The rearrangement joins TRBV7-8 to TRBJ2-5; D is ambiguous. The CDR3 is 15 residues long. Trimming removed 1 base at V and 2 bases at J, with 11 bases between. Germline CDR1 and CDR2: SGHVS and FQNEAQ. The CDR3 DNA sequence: TGTGCCAGCAGCTTAGGTTTCGGAGTGCAAGAGACCCAGTACTTC. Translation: CASSLGFGVQETQYF.

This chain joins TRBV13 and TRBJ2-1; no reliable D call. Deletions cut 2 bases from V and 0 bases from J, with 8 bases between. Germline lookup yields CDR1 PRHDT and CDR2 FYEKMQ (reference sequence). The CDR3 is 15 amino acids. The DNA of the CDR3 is TGTGCCAGCAGCTTACGGCGGAGCTCCTACAATGAGCAGTTCTTC. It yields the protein CASSLRRSSYNEQFF.

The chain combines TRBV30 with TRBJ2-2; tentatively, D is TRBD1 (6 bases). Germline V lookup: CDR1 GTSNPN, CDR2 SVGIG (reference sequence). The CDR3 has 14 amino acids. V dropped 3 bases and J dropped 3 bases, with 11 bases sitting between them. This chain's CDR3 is CAWSGTLHTGELFF. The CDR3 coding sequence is TGTGCCTGGAGCGGGACACTTCACACCGGGGAGCTGTTTTTT.

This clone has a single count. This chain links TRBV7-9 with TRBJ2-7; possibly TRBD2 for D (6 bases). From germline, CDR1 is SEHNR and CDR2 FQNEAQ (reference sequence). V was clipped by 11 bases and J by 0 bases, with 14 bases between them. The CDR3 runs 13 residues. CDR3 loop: CAGGGDFSYEQYF. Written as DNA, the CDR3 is TGTGCCGGGGGTGGGGACTTCTCCTACGAGCAGTACTTC.

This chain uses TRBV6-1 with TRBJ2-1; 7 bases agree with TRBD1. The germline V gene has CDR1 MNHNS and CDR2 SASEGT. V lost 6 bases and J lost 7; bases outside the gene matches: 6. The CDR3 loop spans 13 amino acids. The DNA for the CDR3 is TGTGCCAGCAGCCTTCACAGGGGTAATGAGCAGTTCTTC. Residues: CASSLHRGNEQFF.

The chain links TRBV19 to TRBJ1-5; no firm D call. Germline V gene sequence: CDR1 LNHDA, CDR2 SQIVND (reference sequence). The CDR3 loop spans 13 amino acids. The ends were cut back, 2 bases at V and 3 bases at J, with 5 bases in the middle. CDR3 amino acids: CASSIQDNQPQHF. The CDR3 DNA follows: TGTGCCAGTAGTATACAGGACAATCAGCCCCAGCATTTT.

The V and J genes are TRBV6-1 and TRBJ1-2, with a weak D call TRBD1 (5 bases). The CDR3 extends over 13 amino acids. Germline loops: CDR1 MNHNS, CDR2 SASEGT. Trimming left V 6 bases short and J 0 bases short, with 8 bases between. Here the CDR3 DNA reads TGTGCCAGCAGAGGGGCAGCTAACTATGGCTACACCTTC. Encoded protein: CASRGAANYGYTF.

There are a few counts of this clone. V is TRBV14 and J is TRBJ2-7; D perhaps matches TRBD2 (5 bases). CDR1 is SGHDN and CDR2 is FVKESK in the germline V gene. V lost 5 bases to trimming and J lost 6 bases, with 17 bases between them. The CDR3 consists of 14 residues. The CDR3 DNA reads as TGTGCCAGCAGCGACCTAGCCGGCTGGGGCGAGCAGTACTTC. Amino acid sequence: CASSDLAGWGEQYF.

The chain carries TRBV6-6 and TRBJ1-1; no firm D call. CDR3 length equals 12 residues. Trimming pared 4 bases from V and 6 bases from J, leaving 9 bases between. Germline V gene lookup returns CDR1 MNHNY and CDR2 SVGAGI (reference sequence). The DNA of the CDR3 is TGTGCCAGCAGTTTCCTCGGGTCTGAAGCTTTCTTT. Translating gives CASSFLGSEAFF.

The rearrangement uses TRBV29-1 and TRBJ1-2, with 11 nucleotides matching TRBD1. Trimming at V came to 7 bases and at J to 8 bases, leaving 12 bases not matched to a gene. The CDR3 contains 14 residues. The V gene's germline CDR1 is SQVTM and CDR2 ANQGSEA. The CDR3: CSAGGGQGAVGYTF. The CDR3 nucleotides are TGCAGCGCCGGAGGAGGACAGGGGGCGGTGGGCTACACCTTC.

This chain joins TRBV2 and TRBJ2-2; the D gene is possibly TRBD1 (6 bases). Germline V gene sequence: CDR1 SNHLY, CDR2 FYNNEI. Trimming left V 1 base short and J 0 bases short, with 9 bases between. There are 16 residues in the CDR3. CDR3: CASSEGGHTNTGELFF. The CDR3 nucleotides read TGTGCCAGCAGTGAAGGGGGACACACGAACACCGGGGAGCTGTTTTTT.

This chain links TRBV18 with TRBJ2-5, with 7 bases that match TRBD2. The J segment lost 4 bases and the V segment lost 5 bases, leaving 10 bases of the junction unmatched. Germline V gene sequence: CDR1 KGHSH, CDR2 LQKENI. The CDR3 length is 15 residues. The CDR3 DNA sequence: TGTGCCAGCTCATCTGACGTGGCGGGAGTAGAGACCCAGTACTTC. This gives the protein CASSSDVAGVETQYF. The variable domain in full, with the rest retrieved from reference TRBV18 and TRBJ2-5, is NAGVMQNPRHLVRRRGQEARLRCSPMKGHSHVYWYRQLPEEGLKFMVYLQKENIIDESGMPKERFSAEFPKEGPSILRIQQVVRGDSAAYFCASSSDVAGVETQYFGPGTRLLVL.

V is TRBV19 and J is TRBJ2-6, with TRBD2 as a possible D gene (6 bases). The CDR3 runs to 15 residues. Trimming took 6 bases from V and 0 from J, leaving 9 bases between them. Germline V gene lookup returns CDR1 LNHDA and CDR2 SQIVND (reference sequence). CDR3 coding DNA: TGTGCCAGTAGAGACGGGAGCTCTGGGGCCAACGTCCTGACTTTC. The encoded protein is CASRDGSSGANVLTF. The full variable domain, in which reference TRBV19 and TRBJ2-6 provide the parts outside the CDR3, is DGGITQSPKYLFRKEGQNVTLSCEQNLNHDAMYWYRQDPGQGLRLIYYSQIVNDFQKGDIAEGYSVSREKKESFPLTVTSAQKNPTAFYLCASRDGSSGANVLTFGAGSRLTVL.

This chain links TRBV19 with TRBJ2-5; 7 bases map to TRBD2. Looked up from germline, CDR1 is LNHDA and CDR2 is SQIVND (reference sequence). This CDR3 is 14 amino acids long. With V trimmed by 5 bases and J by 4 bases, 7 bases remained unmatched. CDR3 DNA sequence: TGTGCCAGTAGTCCCGGGGGGAGGACAGAGACCCAGTACTTC. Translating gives CASSPGGRTETQYF.

Here the CDR3 reads CASSGRQGTDTQYF. The CDR3 DNA sequence: TGTGCCAGCAGCGGGAGACAGGGTACAGATACGCAGTATTTT. The chain recombines TRBV9 with TRBJ2-3; TRBD1 matches 7 bases. CDR1 SGDLS and CDR2 YYNGEE come from the germline V gene. The CDR3 contains 14 residues. V lost 3 bases and J lost 3; bases outside the gene matches: 4.

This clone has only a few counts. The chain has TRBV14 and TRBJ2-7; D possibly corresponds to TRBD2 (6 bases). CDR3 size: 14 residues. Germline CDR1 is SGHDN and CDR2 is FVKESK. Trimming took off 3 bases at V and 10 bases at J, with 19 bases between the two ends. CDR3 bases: TGTGCCAGCAGCCAGGGTGGGACTTTTTCAAGTCAGTACTTC. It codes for CASSQGGTFSSQYF.

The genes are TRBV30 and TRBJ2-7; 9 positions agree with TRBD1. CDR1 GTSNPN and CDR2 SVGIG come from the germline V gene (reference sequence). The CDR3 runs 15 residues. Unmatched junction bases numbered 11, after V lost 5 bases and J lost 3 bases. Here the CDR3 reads CAWRDPGQGIYEQYF. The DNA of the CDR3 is TGTGCCTGGCGGGATCCGGGACAGGGAATCTACGAGCAGTACTTC.

The CDR3 region is CSVGGQGSYTF. The DNA of the CDR3 is TGCAGCGTTGGAGGACAGGGCAGCTACACCTTC. The chain is built from TRBV29-1 and TRBJ1-2; TRBD1 matches at 8 bases. Germline V gene data show CDR1 as SQVTM and CDR2 as ANQGSEA. The ends lost 4 bases at V and 9 bases at J; junction bases unmatched: 4. The CDR3 consists of 11 residues. Full variable domain (outside the CDR3, taken from reference TRBV29-1 and TRBJ1-2): SAVISQKPSRDICQRGTSLTIQCQVDSQVTMMFWYRQQPGQSLTLIATANQGSEATYESGFVIDKFPISRPNLTFSTLTVSNMSPEDSSIYLCSVGGQGSYTFGSGTRLTVV.

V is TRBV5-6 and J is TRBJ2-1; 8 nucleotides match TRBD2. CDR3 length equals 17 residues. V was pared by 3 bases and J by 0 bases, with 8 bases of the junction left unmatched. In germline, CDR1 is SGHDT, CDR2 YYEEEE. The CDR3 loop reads CASSSQRTSGSYNEQFF. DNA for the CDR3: TGTGCCAGCAGCTCCCAGAGAACTAGCGGCTCCTACAATGAGCAGTTCTTC.